Listed here are 19 T cell receptor beta chains from one sample, sequenced in a study of post-analysis software for immune sequencing data. Study-level findings and limits: Higher frequency in patients than in controls was seen for about five TRBV segments, with TRBV5-6, TRBV5-1 and TRBV20-1 among them.

Included in the TCR beta cDNA libraries were unique molecular identifiers. TCRdb re-called the PCR reads through MiXCR, storing one row per CDR3 protein. The sample has roughly 800,000 distinct CDR3 sequences, roughly 46% seen once. No cognate antigen is known for these TCRs. Sequencing was carried out using blood. The origin of the receptors is a girl between 5 and 17 years old with multiple sclerosis.

V usage is TRBV3-1 and J usage is TRBJ1-2, with no clear D. Trimming removed 0 bases at V and 4 bases at J, with 9 bases between. From germline, CDR1 is LGHDT and CDR2 YNNKEL (reference sequence). CDR3 length: 14 residues. The CDR3, as DNA: TGTGCCAGCAGCCAAGATGGCAGTTTCTATGGCTACACCTTC. It codes for CASSQDGSFYGYTF.

V is TRBV27 and J is TRBJ2-3; 11 bases fit TRBD2. This CDR3 is 17 amino acids long. V gave up 4 bases and J gave up 0 bases; unmatched junction bases: 6. Germline V gene sequence: CDR1 MNHEY, CDR2 SMNVEV (reference sequence). CDR3 bases: TGTGCCAGCAGTTCAGCTAGCGGGAGGCTGAGCACAGATACGCAGTATTTT. Encoded protein: CASSSASGRLSTDTQYF.

This rearrangement joins TRBV14 to TRBJ2-1, with TRBD2 matching over 13 bases. Losses at the gene ends were 0 bases for V and 9 bases for J; bases not matched to a gene: 5. The CDR3 spans 16 residues. CDR1 is SGHDN, CDR2 FVKESK, per germline. CDR3: CASSQDGLAGVPEQFF. The CDR3 DNA follows: TGTGCCAGCAGCCAAGATGGACTAGCGGGAGTTCCTGAGCAGTTCTTC.

This chain's CDR3 is CATSRDDFDNEQFF. The CDR3 nucleotides are TGTGCCACCAGCAGAGACGATTTCGACAATGAGCAGTTCTTC. This chain connects TRBV15 to TRBJ2-1; D uncertain. With 0 bases removed from V and 5 bases from J, the gap between germline ends came to 8 bases. Germline CDR1 reads LNHNV; CDR2 reads YYDKDF (reference sequence). The length of the CDR3 is 14 residues.

This clonotype was observed a single time. This chain joins TRBV5-1 and TRBJ2-1; 7 bases agree with TRBD1. The junction had 18 bases not matched to a gene; V was cut back by 2 bases and J by 10 bases. CDR3 length: 17 residues. Germline V lookup: CDR1 SGHRS, CDR2 YFSETQ. The DNA of the CDR3 is TGCGCCAGCAGCTTAAGTCCCGGGACAGCCCTTACGGGAGAGCAGTTCTTC. The encoded protein is CASSLSPGTALTGEQFF.

The chain employs TRBV28 and TRBJ1-5, with 7 bases aligning to TRBD1. The trim removed 10 bases at V and 0 bases at J, leaving 6 bases unmatched. The CDR3 has 14 residues. Germline CDR1 and CDR2: MDHEN and SYDVKM. This CDR3 is CAIGGQISNQPQHF. CDR3 bases: TGTGCCATCGGGGGACAGATTAGCAATCAGCCCCAGCATTTT. The full variable domain, in which reference TRBV28 and TRBJ1-5 provide the parts outside the CDR3, is DVKVTQSSRYLVKRTGEKVFLECVQDMDHENMFWYRQDPGLGLRLIYFSYDVKMKEKGDIPEGYSVSREKKERFSLILESASTNQTSMYLCAIGGQISNQPQHFGDGTRLSIL.

This chain uses TRBV25-1 with TRBJ1-1; D gene uncertain. This CDR3 is built from 17 residues. The ends were cut back, 0 bases at V and 0 bases at J, with 14 bases in the middle. The germline CDR1 and CDR2 sequences are MGHDK and SYGVNS. CDR3 residues: CASSEYFPGGVNTEAFF. The CDR3 nucleotides are TGTGCCAGCAGTGAATATTTCCCGGGCGGGGTGAACACTGAAGCTTTCTTT. The full variable domain, in which reference TRBV25-1 and TRBJ1-1 provide the parts outside the CDR3, is EADIYQTPRYLVIGTGKKITLECSQTMGHDKMYWYQQDPGMELHLIHYSYGVNSTEKGDLSSESTVSRIRTEHFPLTLESARPSHTSQYLCASSEYFPGGVNTEAFFGQGTRLTVV.

This clonotype turned up a few times. The chain combines TRBV6-1 with TRBJ1-5; D uncertain. Trimming cost V 4 bases and J 6 bases, with 13 bases left between them. This CDR3 comprises 14 residues. The germline V gene encodes CDR1 MNHNS and CDR2 SASEGT. The CDR3 is CASSVLGMGQPQHF. The DNA of the CDR3 is TGTGCCAGCAGTGTGTTGGGTATGGGTCAGCCCCAGCATTTT.

This clonotype occurred a few times. The rearrangement uses TRBV7-2 and TRBJ1-4; D unresolved. Trimming removed 5 bases from V and 5 bases from J, with 12 bases in between. Per the germline V gene, CDR1 is SGHTA and CDR2 is FQGNSA. The CDR3 totals 14 residues. The CDR3 DNA reads TGTGCCAGCAGCCCGGCGGGGTTAAATGAAAAACTGTTTTTT. This encodes CASSPAGLNEKLFF. The full variable domain, its missing parts supplied by reference TRBV7-2 and TRBJ1-4, is GAGVSQSPSNKVTEKGKDVELRCDPISGHTALYWYRQSLGQGLEFLIYFQGNSAPDKSGLPSDRFSAERTGGSVSTLTIQRTQQEDSAVYLCASSPAGLNEKLFFGSGTQLSVL.

This clonotype was detected only a few times. The genes are TRBV20-1 and TRBJ2-5; D is possibly TRBD2 (5 bases). Deletions cut 4 bases from V and 1 base from J, with 10 bases between. Germline-derived CDR1 and CDR2 are DFQATT and SNEGSKA (reference sequence). The CDR3 is 13 amino acids. The CDR3 DNA sequence: TGCAGTGCTAAATACGGGGTCCAAGAGACCCAGTACTTC. It yields the protein CSAKYGVQETQYF.

For this clonotype: Mismatch with germline at one junction end may stem from a read error. This chain connects TRBV12-3 or TRBV12-4 to TRBJ1-2; 9 positions agree with TRBD1. The CDR3 sequence is 13 residues long. CDR3 nucleotides: TGTGCCAACAGTATACAGGGGGCGGATGGCTACACCTTC. This translates into CANSIQGADGYTF.

The V and J genes are TRBV12-3 or TRBV12-4 and TRBJ2-1; TRBD2 agrees at 9 bases. The CDR3 totals 15 residues. Trimming cost V 2 bases and J 5 bases; bases outside gene matches: 4. CDR3 protein: CASSLRTSVHNEQFF. DNA of the CDR3: TGTGCCAGCAGTTTACGGACTAGCGTCCACAATGAGCAGTTCTTC.

The chain has TRBV7-9 and TRBJ1-4, with unresolved D. This CDR3 spans 15 amino acids. Per germline, CDR1 SEHNR and CDR2 FQNEAQ (reference sequence). Trimming took 3 bases from V and 5 from J, leaving 13 bases between them. CDR3 coding DNA: TGTGCCAGCAGCTTCCCCGGGCCAGAAAATGAAAAACTGTTTTTT. Encoded protein: CASSFPGPENEKLFF.

In this sample, this clonotype turned up many times. The chain recombines TRBV7-9 with TRBJ2-7; D remains ambiguous. CDR1 SEHNR and CDR2 FQNEAQ come from the germline V gene (reference sequence). CDR3 length: 14 amino acids. The V gene lost 0 bases and the J gene lost 2 bases, with 8 bases spanning the gap. CDR3 in amino acids: CASSLAAGAYEQYF. The CDR3 nucleotides are TGTGCCAGCAGCTTAGCGGCAGGCGCCTACGAGCAGTACTTC.

The genes are TRBV4-2 and TRBJ2-4, with D hard to call. Trimming cost V 2 bases and J 4 bases, with 24 bases left between them. Germline CDR1 is LGHNA and CDR2 is YNFKEQ. CDR3 length: 19 amino acids. CDR3 loop: CASSQSDLVSSRKKNIQYF. CDR3 sequence (DNA): TGTGCCAGCAGCCAATCAGACTTGGTATCAAGCCGAAAGAAAAACATTCAGTACTTC.

The chain is built from TRBV12-3 or TRBV12-4 and TRBJ1-6; unclear D gene. V was shortened by 3 bases and J by 7 bases, with 19 bases between the two germline ends. This CDR3 comprises 17 residues. In DNA form, the CDR3 reads TGTGCCAGCAGTTTTGGGAAGGCGGGGTTCGGAAATTCACCCCTCCACTTT. This encodes CASSFGKAGFGNSPLHF.

This clonotype was observed once. V is TRBV24-1 and J is TRBJ1-2; D not certain. Trimming took off 5 bases at V and 3 bases at J, with 12 bases between the two ends. This CDR3 region has 14 residues. Germline V gene sequence: CDR1 KGHDR, CDR2 SFDVKD. The CDR3 DNA sequence: TGTGCCACCAGTGGACGGCAGGTCGACTATGGCTACACCTTC. Its protein is CATSGRQVDYGYTF.

The table lists this clonotype with a few counts. The V gene is TRBV20-1, the J gene TRBJ2-1; D may be TRBD2 (6 bases). The CDR3 is 15 amino acids. Germline lookup yields CDR1 DFQATT and CDR2 SNEGSKA (reference sequence). Trimming removed 2 bases at V and 4 bases at J, with 15 bases between. CDR3 sequence: CSARIGSGQYNEQFF. CDR3 sequence (DNA): TGCAGTGCTAGAATAGGGAGCGGGCAATACAATGAGCAGTTCTTC.

The gene calls are TRBV4-1 and TRBJ2-2; TRBD2 is a possible D gene (5 bases). Germline CDR1 and CDR2: MGHRA and YSYEKL. The CDR3 is 12 residues long. Trimming stripped 6 bases from V and 6 bases from J, with 8 bases between. The CDR3 sequence: CASRSSPGELFF. As DNA, the CDR3 is TGCGCCAGCAGGTCTAGCCCCGGGGAGCTGTTTTTT.